This is a list of T cell receptor beta chains from one sample in a study of T cell responses to AZD1222 COVID-19 vaccine. Sequencing used immunoSEQ multiplex PCR; TCRdb keeps in-frame clones, though not all of them. The sample consists of roughly 130,000 clones, about 92% of them appearing once. This material consisted of peripheral blood, taken on day 0 of AZD1222 vaccination. These TCRs come from an adult in good health. CDR3s include the opening cysteine and the closing phenylalanine or tryptophan. D genes are given only for firm matches. Rows may omit the clone size; those that give it use once, few, many or a size class.

TRBJ2-7	TRBV19	.	.	TGTGCCAGTAGTATAGGAACTGGCTCCTACGAGCAGTACTTC	CASSIGTGSYEQYF
TRBJ1-2	TRBV24-1	.	.	TGTGCCACCAGTGAACCGGGACTAGTAGGCTACACCTTC	CATSEPGLVGYTF
TRBJ2-5	TRBV5-1	.	.	TGCGCCAGCAGCTTGGAGGGGATACAAGAGACCCAGTACTTC	CASSLEGIQETQYF
TRBJ1-4	TRBV7-9	.	.	TGTGCCAGCACCCTTGGTCTGACAAGGGGCTCTAATGAAAAACTGTTTTTT	CASTLGLTRGSNEKLFF
TRBJ2-7	TRBV5-1	once	.	TGCGCCAGCAGCTTGGATTCCGCTCTCGAGCAGTACTTC	CASSLDSALEQYF
TRBJ1-5	TRBV25-1	.	TRBD1	TGTGCCAGCAGTGAACCGGGACAGGGGTTGAAGCCCCAGCATTTT	CASSEPGQGLKPQHF
TRBJ2-7	TRBV5-1	.	TRBD1	TGCGCCAGCAGCTTGGGACAGGGGAACTCCTACGAGCAGTACTTC	CASSLGQGNSYEQYF
TRBJ1-5	TRBV12-3/TRBV12-4	.	.	TGTGCCAGCAACCCGACGGGACGGGAGCCCCAGCATTTT	CASNPTGREPQHF
TRBJ2-2	TRBV5-4	.	.	TGTGCCAGCAGCTTGGTGCAGACGCGGAACACCGGGGAGCTGTTTTTT	CASSLVQTRNTGELFF
TRBJ2-5	TRBV19	.	TRBD1	TGTGCCAGTAGTATAGGGACAGGGAGAGAGACCCAGTACTTC	CASSIGTGRETQYF
TRBJ2-3	TRBV5-4	.	TRBD2	TGTGCCAGCAGCTTACGACTAGCGGGGCATAGCACAGATACGCAGTATTTT	CASSLRLAGHSTDTQYF
TRBJ1-4	TRBV5-1	.	.	TGCGCCAGCAGCTTGGTACTGGGGGCGGGTGAAAAACTGTTTTTT	CASSLVLGAGEKLFF
TRBJ1-3	TRBV9	.	.	TGTGCCAGCAGCGTCCAGCCGGGAAACACCATATATTTT	CASSVQPGNTIYF
TRBJ1-6	TRBV27	.	.	TGTGCCAGCAGTTTACGCAAGGGTATGAATTCACCCCTCCACTTT	CASSLRKGMNSPLHF
TRBJ1-5	TRBV6-5	.	.	TGTGCCAGCAGAACGGAATGGGGCAATCAGCCCCAGCATTTT	CASRTEWGNQPQHF
TRBJ1-5	TRBV6-5	few	.	TGTGCCAGCAGCCACGGAGCGAATCAGCCCCAGCATTTT	CASSHGANQPQHF
TRBJ2-3	TRBV4-3	.	.	TGCGCCAGCAGCCAAGTGGTGGCCTCCCGCGATACGCAGTATTTT	CASSQVVASRDTQYF
TRBJ1-2	TRBV3-1/TRBV3-2	.	.	TGTGCCAGCAGCCTTTCTAACTATGGCTACACCTTC	CASSLSNYGYTF
TRBJ2-7	TRBV4-3	.	TRBD2	TGCGCCAGCAGCCTCCTAGACGCTAGCGGGGGCCATTACGAGCAGTACTTC	CASSLLDASGGHYEQYF
TRBJ1-2	TRBV7-9	.	TRBD1	TGTGCCAGCAGCTTAACAGGGGGCCGAAACTATGGCTACACCTTC	CASSLTGGRNYGYTF
TRBJ2-7	TRBV18	.	.	TGTGCCAGCTCTCCGGTGGGGTCCTACGAGCAGTACTTC	CASSPVGSYEQYF
TRBJ2-1	TRBV16	.	.	TGTGCCAGCAGCCAATCCGGGGGGCCTGAGCAGTTCTTC	CASSQSGGPEQFF
TRBJ2-5	TRBV6-5	.	TRBD2	TGTGCCAGCATTCCGGGACTACCTCAAGAGACCCAGTACTTC	CASIPGLPQETQYF
TRBJ1-5	TRBV5-5	once	.	TGTGCCAGCAGCTTGGCCTGGGTTAGCAATCAGCCCCAGCATTTT	CASSLAWVSNQPQHF
TRBJ1-6	TRBV5-1	.	TRBD1	TGCGCCAGCAGCCCCGGACAGGTAGATTCACCCCTCCACTTT	CASSPGQVDSPLHF
TRBJ2-1	TRBV7-3	.	TRBD2	TGTGCCAGCAGCTTAATAGCGGGGGGGCTGAATGAGCAGTTCTTC	CASSLIAGGLNEQFF
TRBJ1-1	TRBV19	.	.	TGTGCCAGTAGTTGGCGTGGGGAGAACACTGAAGCTTTCTTT	CASSWRGENTEAFF
TRBJ2-7	TRBV3-1/TRBV3-2	.	.	TGTGCCAGCAGCCCTTCTAAGTCAGATTCCTACGAGCAGTACTTC	CASSPSKSDSYEQYF
TRBJ1-2	TRBV5-4	once	.	TGTGCCAGCAGCTTCTCCGTCTATGGCTACACCTTC	CASSFSVYGYTF
TRBJ1-1	TRBV5-1	.	.	TGCGCCAGCAGCTTGGCGTACGGGGGGCAAAGGACTGAAGCTTTCTTT	CASSLAYGGQRTEAFF
TRBJ2-2	TRBV9	few	.	TGTGCCACAGGAAGTGGGACGGGGAACACCGGGGAGCTGTTTTTT	CATGSGTGNTGELFF
TRBJ1-2	TRBV7-2	.	TRBD1	TGTGCCAGCAGCTCCCCAAATAGGGACAGGGGGAACTATGGCTACACCTTC	CASSSPNRDRGNYGYTF
TRBJ2-7	TRBV3-1/TRBV3-2	.	TRBD1	TGTGCCAGCAGCCCCGACAGGGTTTTCTCCTACGAGCAGTACTTC	CASSPDRVFSYEQYF
TRBJ2-7	TRBV13	.	TRBD1	TGTGCCAGCAGCCTGGGACAGACCTCCTACGAGCAGTACTTC	CASSLGQTSYEQYF
TRBJ2-5	TRBV18	.	.	TGTGCCAGCTCACCACCATCTTGGATGGAGACCCAGTACTTC	CASSPPSWMETQYF
TRBJ1-5	TRBV27	.	.	TGTGCCAGCAGTTTAAGGCCCCTGGGACAGCCCCAGCATTTT	CASSLRPLGQPQHF
TRBJ2-7	TRBV9	.	.	TGTGCCAGCAGCGTTGGGACCGAGCAGTACTTC	CASSVGTEQYF
TRBJ1-2	TRBV7-2	.	.	TGTGCCAGCAGCCCGCAGGGGACCCTAGGCTATGGCTACACCTTC	CASSPQGTLGYGYTF
TRBJ1-4	TRBV5-4	.	TRBD1	TGTGCCAGCAGCCGGGACAGGGAAAAGGAAAAACTGTTTTTT	CASSRDREKEKLFF
TRBJ1-5	TRBV7-2	.	TRBD1	TGTGCCAGCAGCTTAGGGACAGGGCATAGCAATCAGCCCCAGCATTTT	CASSLGTGHSNQPQHF
TRBJ2-7	TRBV5-6	.	.	TGTGCCAGCAGCTTGGACGCGTACGAGCAGTACTTC	CASSLDAYEQYF
TRBJ1-1	TRBV11-2	.	TRBD1	TGTGCCAGCAGCTCACAGGGGGCAGGCACTGAAGCTTTCTTT	CASSSQGAGTEAFF
TRBJ1-2	TRBV7-9	.	TRBD1	TGTGCCAGCAGCCCACAGGGGGAGGGCTATGGCTACACCTTC	CASSPQGEGYGYTF
TRBJ1-2	TRBV18	.	TRBD1	TGTGCCAGCTCACCCGCCGGGACAGGGGTTACCTATGGCTACACCTTC	CASSPAGTGVTYGYTF
TRBJ1-4	TRBV6-5	.	.	TGTGCCAGCAGTTACGATACAACTACTAATGAAAAACTGTTTTTT	CASSYDTTTNEKLFF
TRBJ1-4	TRBV28	.	TRBD1	TGTGCCAGCAGTTCGCGTTGGGACAGGGAGGGAAAACTGTTTTTT	CASSSRWDREGKLFF
TRBJ2-3	TRBV5-1	.	.	TGCGCCAGCAGCTTGGAGCTCCCGGAGGGAGATACGCAGTATTTT	CASSLELPEGDTQYF
TRBJ2-1	TRBV7-9	.	.	TGTGCCAGCAGCCTCCGGGCGAACAGGGTGGGAGACAATGAGCAGTTCTTC	CASSLRANRVGDNEQFF
TRBJ1-2	TRBV7-2	.	TRBD1	TGTGCCAGCAGCCCAATCGGAGGGTCAGGGGGGTATGGCTACACCTTC	CASSPIGGSGGYGYTF
TRBJ1-5	TRBV10-3	.	.	TGTGCCATCAGTGAGACAGGGATGGGTCAGCCCCAGCATTTT	CAISETGMGQPQHF
TRBJ2-2	TRBV2	.	.	TGTGCCAGCAGTCGAGAATCCCGTACCGGGGAGCTGTTTTTT	CASSRESRTGELFF
TRBJ2-6	TRBV4-1	.	.	TGCGCCAGCAGCCGGGGTTACTCTGGGGCCAACGTCCTGACTTTC	CASSRGYSGANVLTF
TRBJ2-1	TRBV4-1	.	.	TGCGCCAGCAGCCCAACCGTCCCTAGGATCAACAATGAGCAGTTCTTC	CASSPTVPRINNEQFF
TRBJ2-2	TRBV7-2	.	TRBD2	TGTGCCAGCAGCGCGAATCTAGCGGCGAACACCGGGGAGCTGTTTTTT	CASSANLAANTGELFF
TRBJ1-4	TRBV7-6	.	TRBD1	TGTGCCAGCAGCTTAGCGGGACAGAAAAATGAAAAACTGTTTTTT	CASSLAGQKNEKLFF
TRBJ2-7	TRBV27	.	.	TGTGCCAGCAGTCTCCGGAGACCCTACGAGCAGTACTTC	CASSLRRPYEQYF
TRBJ1-2	TRBV12-3/TRBV12-4	.	.	TGTGCCAGCAGTCCATTCGGGGGAGACGGCTACACCTTC	CASSPFGGDGYTF